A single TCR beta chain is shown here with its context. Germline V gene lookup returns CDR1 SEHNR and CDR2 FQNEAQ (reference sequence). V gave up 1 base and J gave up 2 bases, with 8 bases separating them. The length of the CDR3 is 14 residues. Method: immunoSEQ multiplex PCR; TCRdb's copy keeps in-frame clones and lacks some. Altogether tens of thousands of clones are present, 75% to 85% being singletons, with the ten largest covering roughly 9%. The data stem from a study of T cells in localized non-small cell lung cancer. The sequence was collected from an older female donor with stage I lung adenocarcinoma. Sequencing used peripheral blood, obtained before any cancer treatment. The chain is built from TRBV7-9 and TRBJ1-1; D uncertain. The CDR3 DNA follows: TGTGCCAGCAGCTTAGTGGGAGCCAACACTGAAGCTTTCTTT. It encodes CASSLVGANTEAFF.